This entry is about one T cell receptor beta chain. Recovered Cohort 3 donors showed two negative PCRs, clearance, or symptom resolution. The data were taken from a study of blood T cell repertoires in COVID-19. Sequencing was performed with immunoSEQ multiplex PCR; in TCRdb, only in-frame clones are kept and a portion is missing. The sample lists more than 300,000 clones, 70% to 90% occurring once. CDR1 is GTSNPN and CDR2 is SVGIG in the germline V gene (reference sequence). Trimming cost V 1 base and J 0 bases, with 9 bases left between them. This CDR3 has 15 amino acids. The sample comprised PBMCs or T cells enriched from blood (not recorded which). The TCR was taken from a woman in her thirties who had recovered from COVID-19. The V and J genes are TRBV30 and TRBJ1-4, with D unresolved. The CDR3 DNA reads as TGTGCCTGGAGTGGAGGATTCGCAACTAATGAAAAACTGTTTTTT. It yields the protein CAWSGGFATNEKLFF.